The T cell receptor beta chain described here comes from a study of cytomegalovirus exposure and HLA in healthy donors. Study-level points and caveats: Accurate predictions that matched the HLA-A and HLA-B alleles of most subjects were reportedly made from TCR beta sequences. After further analysis at a later stage, 16,951 TCR beta sequences were associated with HLA alleles at 0.05 false discovery rate. Association of a missense DCLRE1C variant with TCR beta V- and J-gene trimming was reported in a later analysis. Excluded: some indistinguishable V segments such as TRBV6-2 and TRBV6-3.

Comments on this clone: The antigen is not known.

The germline gives CDR1 MDHEN, CDR2 SYDVKM. CDR3 length equals 15 residues. V lost 6 bases, J lost 3 bases, and 9 bases stayed unmatched. The study ran its PCR with 60 Vbeta and 13 Jbeta primers. The protocol was immunoSEQ multiplex PCR, while the TCRdb copy is restricted to in-frame clones and leaves out a portion. The table includes more than 95,000 clones, about 68% detected once. This sequence joins TRBV28 and TRBJ2-7, with 9 positions matching TRBD1. The sequence came from a woman in her forties or fifties in good health and CMV-seropositive. Sequencing was done on a sample of PBMCs. The CDR3 DNA follows: TGTGCCAGCAGATCCCTCGGGACAGGGCGCTACGAGCAGTACTTC. Protein sequence: CASRSLGTGRYEQYF.